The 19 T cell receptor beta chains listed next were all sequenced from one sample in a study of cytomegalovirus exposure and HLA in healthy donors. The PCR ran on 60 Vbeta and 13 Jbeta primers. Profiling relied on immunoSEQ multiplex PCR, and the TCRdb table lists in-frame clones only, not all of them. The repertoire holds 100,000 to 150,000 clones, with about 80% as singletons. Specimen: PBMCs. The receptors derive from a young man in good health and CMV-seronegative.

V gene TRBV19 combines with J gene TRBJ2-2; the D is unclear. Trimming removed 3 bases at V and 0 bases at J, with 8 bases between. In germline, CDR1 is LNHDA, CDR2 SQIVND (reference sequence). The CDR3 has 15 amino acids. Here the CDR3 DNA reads TGTGCCAGTAGTATCTCATCGGCGAACACCGGGGAGCTGTTTTTT. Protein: CASSISSANTGELFF.

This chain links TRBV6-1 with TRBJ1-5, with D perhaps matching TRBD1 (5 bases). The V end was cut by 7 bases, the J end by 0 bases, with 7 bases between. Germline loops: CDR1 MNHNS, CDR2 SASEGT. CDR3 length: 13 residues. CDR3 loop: CASTGDSNQPQHF. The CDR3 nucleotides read TGTGCCAGCACGGGGGATAGCAATCAGCCCCAGCATTTT.

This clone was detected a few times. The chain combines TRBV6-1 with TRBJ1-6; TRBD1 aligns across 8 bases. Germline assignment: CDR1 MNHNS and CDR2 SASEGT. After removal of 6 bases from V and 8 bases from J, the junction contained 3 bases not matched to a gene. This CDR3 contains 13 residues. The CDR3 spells CASSLDRDSPLHF. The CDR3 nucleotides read TGTGCCAGCAGCTTGGACAGGGATTCACCCCTCCACTTT.

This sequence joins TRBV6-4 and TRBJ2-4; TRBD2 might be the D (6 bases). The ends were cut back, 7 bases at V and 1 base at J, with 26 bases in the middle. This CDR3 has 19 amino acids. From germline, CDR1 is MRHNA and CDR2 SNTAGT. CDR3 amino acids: CASMWGGAPAVLAKNIQYF. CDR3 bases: TGTGCCAGCATGTGGGGCGGGGCCCCTGCAGTCTTGGCCAAAAACATTCAGTACTTC.

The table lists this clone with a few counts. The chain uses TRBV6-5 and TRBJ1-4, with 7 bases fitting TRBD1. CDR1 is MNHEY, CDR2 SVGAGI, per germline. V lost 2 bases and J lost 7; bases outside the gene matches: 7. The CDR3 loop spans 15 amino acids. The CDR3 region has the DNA TGTGCCAGCAGTTACCGGGACAGCAGGGGTGAAAAACTGTTTTTT. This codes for CASSYRDSRGEKLFF.

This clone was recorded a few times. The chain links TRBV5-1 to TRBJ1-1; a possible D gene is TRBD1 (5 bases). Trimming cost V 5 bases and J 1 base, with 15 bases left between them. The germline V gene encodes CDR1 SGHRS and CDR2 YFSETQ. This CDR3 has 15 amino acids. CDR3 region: CASRREQVANTEAFF. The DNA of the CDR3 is TGCGCCAGCAGGAGAGAACAGGTAGCGAACACTGAAGCTTTCTTT.

The CDR3 coding sequence is TGTGCCAGCAGTTTTTCGGGACAGACGAACACCGGGGAGCTGTTTTTT. Translated, it gives CASSFSGQTNTGELFF. The chain has TRBV27 and TRBJ2-2; 7 bases agree with TRBD1. The CDR3 contains 16 residues. Per germline, CDR1 MNHEY and CDR2 SMNVEV (reference sequence). V lost 3 bases, J lost 0 bases, and 4 bases stayed unmatched.

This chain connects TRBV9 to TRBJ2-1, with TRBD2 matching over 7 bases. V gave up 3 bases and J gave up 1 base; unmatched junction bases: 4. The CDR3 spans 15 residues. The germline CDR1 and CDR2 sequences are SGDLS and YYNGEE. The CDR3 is CASSAELASYNEQFF. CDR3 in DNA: TGTGCCAGCAGCGCGGAACTAGCGTCCTACAATGAGCAGTTCTTC.

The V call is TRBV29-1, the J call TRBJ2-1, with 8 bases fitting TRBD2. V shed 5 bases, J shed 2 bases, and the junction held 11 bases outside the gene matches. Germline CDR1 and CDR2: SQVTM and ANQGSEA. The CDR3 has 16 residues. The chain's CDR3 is CSVLFGRGGTYNEQFF. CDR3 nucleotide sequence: TGCAGCGTTTTATTCGGGCGCGGGGGGACCTACAATGAGCAGTTCTTC.

The DNA of the CDR3 is TGCGCCAGCAGCTTGGGCCAAGCGGGTAACTATGGCTACACCTTC. Amino acids: CASSLGQAGNYGYTF. The chain joins TRBV5-1 to TRBJ1-2; unclear D gene. Looked up from germline, CDR1 is SGHRS and CDR2 is YFSETQ. The length of the CDR3 is 15 residues. V was shortened by 0 bases and J by 1 base, with 10 bases between the two germline ends. The entire variable domain, with the rest obtained from reference TRBV5-1 and TRBJ1-2, is as follows: KAGVTQTPRYLIKTRGQQVTLSCSPISGHRSVSWYQQTPGQGLQFLFEYFSETQRNKGNFPGRFSGRQFSNSRSEMNVSTLELGDSALYLCASSLGQAGNYGYTFGSGTRLTVV.

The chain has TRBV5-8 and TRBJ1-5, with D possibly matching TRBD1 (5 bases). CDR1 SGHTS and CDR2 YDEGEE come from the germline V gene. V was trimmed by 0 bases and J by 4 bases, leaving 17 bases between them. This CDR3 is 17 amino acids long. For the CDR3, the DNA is TGTGCCAGCAGCTTGGTGCCCTTAGTGCAGGGAAATCAGCCCCAGCATTTT. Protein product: CASSLVPLVQGNQPQHF.

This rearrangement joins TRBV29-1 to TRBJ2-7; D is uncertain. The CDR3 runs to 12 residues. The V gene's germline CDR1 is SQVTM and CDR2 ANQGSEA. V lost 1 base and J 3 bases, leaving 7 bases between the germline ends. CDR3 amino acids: CSVEGGGYEQYF. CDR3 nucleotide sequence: TGCAGCGTTGAAGGAGGCGGCTACGAGCAGTACTTC.

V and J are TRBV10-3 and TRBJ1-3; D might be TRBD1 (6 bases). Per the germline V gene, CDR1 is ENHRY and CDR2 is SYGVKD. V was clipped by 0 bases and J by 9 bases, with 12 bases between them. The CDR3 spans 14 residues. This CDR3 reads CAISESGQDSTIYF. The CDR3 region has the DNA TGTGCCATCAGTGAGTCCGGCCAGGACAGCACCATATATTTT.

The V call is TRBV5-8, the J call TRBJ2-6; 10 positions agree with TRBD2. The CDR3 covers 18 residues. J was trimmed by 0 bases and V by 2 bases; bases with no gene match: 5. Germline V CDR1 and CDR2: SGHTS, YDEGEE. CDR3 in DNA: TGTGCCAGCAGCTTCTATAGCGGGGGGTACTCTGGGGCCAACGTCCTGACTTTC. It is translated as CASSFYSGGYSGANVLTF.

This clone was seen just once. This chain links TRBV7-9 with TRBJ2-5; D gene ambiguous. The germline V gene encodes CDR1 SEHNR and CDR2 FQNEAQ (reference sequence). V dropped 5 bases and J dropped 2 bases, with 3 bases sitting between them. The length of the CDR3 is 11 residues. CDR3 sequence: CASSPQETQYF. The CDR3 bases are TGTGCCAGCAGCCCACAAGAGACCCAGTACTTC.

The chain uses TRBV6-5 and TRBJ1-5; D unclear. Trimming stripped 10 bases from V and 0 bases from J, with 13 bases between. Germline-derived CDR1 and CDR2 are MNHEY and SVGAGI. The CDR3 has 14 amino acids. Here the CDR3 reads CATGLQYSNQPQHF. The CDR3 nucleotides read TGTGCCACGGGGTTGCAATATAGCAATCAGCCCCAGCATTTT.

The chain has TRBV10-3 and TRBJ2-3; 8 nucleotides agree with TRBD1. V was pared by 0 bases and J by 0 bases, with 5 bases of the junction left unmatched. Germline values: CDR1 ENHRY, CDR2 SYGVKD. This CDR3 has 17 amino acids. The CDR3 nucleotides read TGTGCCATCAGTGAGTCGACTCGGACAGGGAGCACAGATACGCAGTATTTT. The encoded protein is CAISESTRTGSTDTQYF.

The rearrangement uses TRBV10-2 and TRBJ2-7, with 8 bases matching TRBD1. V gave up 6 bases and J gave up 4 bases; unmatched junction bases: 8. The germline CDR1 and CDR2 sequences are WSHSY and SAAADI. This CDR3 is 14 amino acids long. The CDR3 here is CASRVGTGLYEQYF. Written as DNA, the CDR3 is TGCGCCAGCAGAGTCGGGACAGGTCTATACGAGCAGTACTTC.

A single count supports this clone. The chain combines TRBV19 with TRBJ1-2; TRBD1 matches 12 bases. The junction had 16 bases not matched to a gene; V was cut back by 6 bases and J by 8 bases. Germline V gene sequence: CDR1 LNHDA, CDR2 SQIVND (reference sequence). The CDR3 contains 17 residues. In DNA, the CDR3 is TGTGCCAGTAGCCTCCGGCCGCAGGGACAGGGGGCGCGGGGCTACACCTTC. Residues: CASSLRPQGQGARGYTF.